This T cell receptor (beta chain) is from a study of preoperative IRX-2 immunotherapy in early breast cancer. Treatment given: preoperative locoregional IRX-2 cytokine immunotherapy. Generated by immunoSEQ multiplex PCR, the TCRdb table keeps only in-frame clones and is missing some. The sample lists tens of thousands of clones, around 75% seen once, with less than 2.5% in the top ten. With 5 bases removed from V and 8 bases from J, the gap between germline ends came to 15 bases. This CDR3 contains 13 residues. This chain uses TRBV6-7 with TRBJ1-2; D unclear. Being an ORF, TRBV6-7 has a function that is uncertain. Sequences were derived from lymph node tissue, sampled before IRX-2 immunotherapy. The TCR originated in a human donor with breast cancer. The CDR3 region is CASSPFTAAGYTF. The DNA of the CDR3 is TGTGCCAGCAGTCCGTTTACAGCGGCGGGCTACACCTTC.